The source of this T cell receptor beta chain is a study of blood T cell repertoires in COVID-19. Study overall: Acute-phase and convalescent COVID-19 samples originated in the United States, Italy and Spain. PBMCs, B-cell-depleted T cells, or T cells provided the cDNA or gDNA that made up the material.

Original analysis: Amplifying reference gene primers gave estimates of nucleated cell counts. Assay: immunoSEQ multiplex PCR; the TCRdb copy retains only in-frame clones and omits some. V and J calls and clone size are given by that table; D and trimming were obtained from the DNA. In the table there are around 100,000 clones, 70% to 90% of which are singletons. The V gene's germline CDR1 is SGHNT and CDR2 YYREEE (reference sequence). The germline V and J ends were trimmed by 2 bases and 0 bases, with 12 bases remaining between them. CDR3 length: 15 residues. This clonotype was obtained from a woman in her sixties or seventies who had recovered from COVID-19. Material: peripheral blood. The rearrangement joins TRBV5-4 to TRBJ2-7, with unresolved D. The CDR3 loop is CASSLKARSSYEQYF. The CDR3 DNA reads as TGTGCCAGCAGCTTAAAGGCGAGGAGCTCCTACGAGCAGTACTTC. The whole variable domain, remainder taken from reference TRBV5-4 and TRBJ2-7, is ETGVTQSPTHLIKTRGQQVTLRCSSQSGHNTVSWYQQALGQGPQFIFQYYREEENGRGNFPPRFSGLQFPNYSSELNVNALELDDSALYLCASSLKARSSYEQYFGPGTRLTVT.